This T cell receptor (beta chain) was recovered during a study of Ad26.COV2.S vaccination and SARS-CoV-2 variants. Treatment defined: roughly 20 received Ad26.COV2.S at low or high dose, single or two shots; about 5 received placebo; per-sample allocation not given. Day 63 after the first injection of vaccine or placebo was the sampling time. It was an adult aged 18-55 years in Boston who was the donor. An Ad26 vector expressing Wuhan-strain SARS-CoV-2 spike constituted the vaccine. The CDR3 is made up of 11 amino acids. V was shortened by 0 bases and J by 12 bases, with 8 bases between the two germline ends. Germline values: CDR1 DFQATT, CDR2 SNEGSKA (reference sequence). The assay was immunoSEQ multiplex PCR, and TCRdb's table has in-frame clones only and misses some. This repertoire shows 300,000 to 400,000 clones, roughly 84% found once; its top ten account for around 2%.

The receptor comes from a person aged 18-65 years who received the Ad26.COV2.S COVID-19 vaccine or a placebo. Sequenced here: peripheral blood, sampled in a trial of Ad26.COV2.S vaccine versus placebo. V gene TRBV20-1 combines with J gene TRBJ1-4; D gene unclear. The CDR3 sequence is CSARDLRELFF. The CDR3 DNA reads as TGCAGTGCTAGAGATTTAAGGGAACTGTTTTTT.